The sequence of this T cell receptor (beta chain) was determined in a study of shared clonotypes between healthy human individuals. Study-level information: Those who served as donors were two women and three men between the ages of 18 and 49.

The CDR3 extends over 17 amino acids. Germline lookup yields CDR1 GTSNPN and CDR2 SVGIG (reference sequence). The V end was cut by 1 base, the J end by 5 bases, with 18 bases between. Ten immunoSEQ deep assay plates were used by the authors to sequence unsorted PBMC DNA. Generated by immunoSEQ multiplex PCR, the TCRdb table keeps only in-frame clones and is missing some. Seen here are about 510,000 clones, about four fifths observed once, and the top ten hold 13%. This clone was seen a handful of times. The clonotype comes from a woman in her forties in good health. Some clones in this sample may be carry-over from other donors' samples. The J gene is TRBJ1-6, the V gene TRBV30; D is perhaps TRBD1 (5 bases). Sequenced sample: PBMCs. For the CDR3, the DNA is TGTGCCTGGAGTGGCGGCTCTACGGGACGGGATAATTCACCCCTCCACTTT. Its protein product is CAWSGGSTGRDNSPLHF.